A selection of T cell receptor beta chains follows, all from one sample in a study of radiation and T cells in renal cell carcinoma. TCRdb's copy holds only in-frame clones and misses some; the assay was immunoSEQ multiplex PCR. The data contain under 55,000 clones, around 83% of them seen just once; the ten biggest clones take up roughly 30%. Sample: blood, taken from a patient whose treatment included radiotherapy and nephrectomy. These receptors all come from a woman in her 70s with renal cell carcinoma. CDR3s include the opening cysteine and the closing phenylalanine or tryptophan. The order of the fields is J gene, D gene, clone size, V gene, CDR3 DNA, CDR3 protein. A D gene is named only where the DNA matches it firmly. A clone size is listed for some rows: how often the clone was seen (once, few, many), or a class if it is expanded.

TRBJ1-1 | NA | NA | TRBV6-6 | TGTGCCAGCAGAGAAGTAGGCAGGGTGAACACTGAAGCTTTCTTT | CASREVGRVNTEAFF
TRBJ2-6 | NA | NA | TRBV4-1 | TGCGCCAGCAGCCCCGAGGGAGTTGGGGCCAACGTCCTGACTTTC | CASSPEGVGANVLTF
TRBJ1-1 | NA | NA | TRBV25-1 | TGTGCCAGCAGTGGAAGAGGGAACGGTCGGAACACTGAAGCTTTCTTT | CASSGRGNGRNTEAFF
TRBJ1-5 | NA | NA | TRBV2 | TGTGCCAGCAGGGACGATAGGGAAAATCAGCCCCAGCATTTT | CASRDDRENQPQHF
TRBJ1-5 | NA | NA | TRBV6-1 | TGTGCCAGCAGTGAAAGTAATCAGCCCCAGCATTTT | CASSESNQPQHF
TRBJ2-5 | NA | NA | TRBV6-1 | TGTGCCAGCAGTGCCACACTTGGACTCCAAGAGACCCAGTACTTC | CASSATLGLQETQYF
TRBJ1-2 | NA | few | TRBV30 | TGTGCCTGGAGTATTGAGAGGGTGTATGGCTACACCTTC | CAWSIERVYGYTF
TRBJ2-2 | NA | few | TRBV5-4 | TGTGCCAGCAGCTTGAAGGGGGCCGGGGAGCTGTTTTTT | CASSLKGAGELFF
TRBJ2-3 | NA | NA | TRBV20-1 | TGCAGTGCAACATGGGGAGATACGCAGTATTTT | CSATWGDTQYF
TRBJ1-1 | NA | NA | TRBV11-1 | TGTGCCAGCAGCCCCCGGAGGCGGGAGAACACTGAAGCTTTCTTT | CASSPRRRENTEAFF
TRBJ2-2 | NA | NA | TRBV5-5 | TGTGCCAGCAGCCCGGACGGAAAGAACACCGGGGAGCTGTTTTTT | CASSPDGKNTGELFF
TRBJ1-5 | TRBD1 | NA | TRBV30 | TGTGCCTGGAGTGCCGACAGGGGAATGAATAGCAATCAGCCCCAGCATTTT | CAWSADRGMNSNQPQHF
TRBJ1-2 | TRBD1 | NA | TRBV27 | TGTGCCAGCAGTCCGGACAGGGGTGGTAACTATGGCTACACCTTC | CASSPDRGGNYGYTF
TRBJ2-3 | NA | NA | TRBV5-4 | TGTGCCAGCAGGGGAAGGGGTTTCACAGATACGCAGTATTTT | CASRGRGFTDTQYF
TRBJ2-5 | NA | NA | TRBV9 | TGTGCCAGCAGCGTAACAGGCCAAGAGACCCAGTACTTC | CASSVTGQETQYF
TRBJ1-2 | NA | NA | TRBV6-5 | TGTGCCAGCAGTTACGGGGGACACCTCCCGGGCTACACCTTC | CASSYGGHLPGYTF
TRBJ2-1 | TRBD2 | NA | TRBV29-1 | TGCAGCGTTGAAGATCCATCTAGCGGAACGTACAATGAGCAGTTCTTC | CSVEDPSSGTYNEQFF
TRBJ1-5 | TRBD1 | NA | TRBV6-6 | TGTGCCAGCTCATTACGACAGGGGAGTATACTTCAGCCCCAGCATTTT | CASSLRQGSILQPQHF
TRBJ1-4 | NA | once | TRBV13 | TGTGCCAGCTCTATAGGGGCGCGGGGTGAAAAACTGTTTTTT | CASSIGARGEKLFF
TRBJ2-3 | TRBD2 | NA | TRBV5-1 | TGCGCCAGCAGCTTGGGCGGGATAAGCGGGGGAGATACGCAGTATTTT | CASSLGGISGGDTQYF
TRBJ2-7 | NA | NA | TRBV7-6 | TGTGCCAGCAGCTCAGAGGGGGGGCCTGAGGAGCAGTACTTC | CASSSEGGPEEQYF
TRBJ2-2 | NA | NA | TRBV9 | TGTGCCAGCCGGACAGAGAACACCGGGGAGCTGTTTTTT | CASRTENTGELFF
TRBJ1-5 | NA | NA | TRBV7-8 | TGTGCCAATTTCAGGCCGTATAGCAATCAGCCCCAGCATTTT | CANFRPYSNQPQHF
TRBJ2-1 | TRBD2 | NA | TRBV18 | TGTGCCAGCTCACTCGGGACTAGTGCCTACAATGAGCAGTTCTTC | CASSLGTSAYNEQFF
TRBJ2-1 | TRBD2 | NA | TRBV9 | TGTGCCAGCAGCGTAGACTGGGTAGTGGGGGGGTCCCACAATGAGCAGTTCTTC | CASSVDWVVGGSHNEQFF
TRBJ1-1 | NA | NA | TRBV19 | TGTGCCAGCCTCCTTCTGGGGGGCACTGAAGCTTTCTTT | CASLLLGGTEAFF
TRBJ2-1 | NA | NA | TRBV2 | TGTGCCAGCAGCCCCATGGGGGGCGGAGGATTGGGATACAATGAGCAGTTCTTC | CASSPMGGGGLGYNEQFF
TRBJ2-1 | NA | NA | TRBV27 | TGTGCCAGCAGTTTTTGGGGCAATGAGCAGTTCTTC | CASSFWGNEQFF
TRBJ1-2 | NA | NA | TRBV6-5 | TGTGCCAGCAGTTACTCGAGTCTGGGGGCGGGCTATGGCTACACCTTC | CASSYSSLGAGYGYTF
TRBJ1-1 | NA | NA | TRBV7-3 | TGTGCCAGCAGCTTAACTCCGACAGGCACTGAAGCTTTCTTT | CASSLTPTGTEAFF
TRBJ2-7 | TRBD1 | NA | TRBV18 | TGTGCCAGCTCCCCGGGGACAGGTTTGGGAGAGCAGTACTTC | CASSPGTGLGEQYF
TRBJ1-5 | NA | NA | TRBV10-2 | TGCGCCAGCAGTGAGCTCGTGGGAAGCAATCAGCCCCAGCATTTT | CASSELVGSNQPQHF
TRBJ2-7 | TRBD1 | NA | TRBV7-8 | TGTGCCAGCAGCACCGGACAGGGTTCCTACGAGCAGTACTTC | CASSTGQGSYEQYF
TRBJ2-1 | NA | NA | TRBV7-9 | TGTGCCAGCAGCCCCTGGAACGAGGGATCCAATGAGCAGTTCTTC | CASSPWNEGSNEQFF
TRBJ1-2 | TRBD1 | NA | TRBV7-2 | TGTGCCAGCAGCTGGACCGGGACAGGGGATGGCTACACCTTC | CASSWTGTGDGYTF
TRBJ1-1 | TRBD1 | NA | TRBV7-2 | TGTGCCAGCAGCTTATCAGGGGGTACAGCTGAAGCTTTCTTT | CASSLSGGTAEAFF
TRBJ2-5 | TRBD2 | NA | TRBV4-2 | TGTGCCAGCAGCACCCGACTAGCGGGGGGGACCCTCCAAGAGACCCAGTACTTC | CASSTRLAGGTLQETQYF
TRBJ2-5 | TRBD1 | NA | TRBV5-6 | TGTGCCAGCAGCTTGGGCGACAGGGGGCTAGAGACCCAGTACTTC | CASSLGDRGLETQYF
TRBJ2-5 | NA | NA | TRBV5-1 | TGCGCCAGCAGCTTGTCCCCCCTGACAGACCAAGAGACCCAGTACTTC | CASSLSPLTDQETQYF
TRBJ1-5 | NA | few | TRBV19 | TGTGCCAGTAGTGGGGGGGCAATGGGCAATCAGCCCCAGCATTTT | CASSGGAMGNQPQHF
TRBJ1-4 | NA | NA | TRBV27 | TGTGCCAGCAGTTTATTGGGGCACAATGAAAAACTGTTTTTT | CASSLLGHNEKLFF
TRBJ2-7 | NA | NA | TRBV7-2 | TGTGCCAGCAGCTTACCGCCAGACTCCTACGAGCAGTACTTC | CASSLPPDSYEQYF
TRBJ1-5 | NA | NA | TRBV4-2 | TGTGCCAGCAGCCAGGGGCAGAACAATCAGCCCCAGCATTTT | CASSQGQNNQPQHF
TRBJ1-2 | NA | NA | TRBV23-1 | TGCGCCCTGGATTGTGTTGGCTACACCTTC | CALDCVGYTF
TRBJ2-1 | NA | NA | TRBV6-1 | TGTGCCAGCAGTGAGAGTAAGGATGAGCAGTTCTTC | CASSESKDEQFF
TRBJ1-1 | NA | NA | TRBV9 | TGTGCCAGCAGCGTAGCGGTCGTGGGAGTGGGCACTGAAGCTTTCTTT | CASSVAVVGVGTEAFF
TRBJ1-4 | NA | NA | TRBV9 | TGTGCCAGCAGCCCTTTTGGGGACATCACTAATGAAAAACTGTTTTTT | CASSPFGDITNEKLFF
TRBJ1-4 | NA | NA | TRBV7-9 | TGTGCCAGCAGCTCCCTACAGGGTGAAAAACTGTTTTTT | CASSSLQGEKLFF
TRBJ1-1 | NA | NA | TRBV10-1 | TGCGCCAGCGAGGGGTACACTGAAGCTTTCTTT | CASEGYTEAFF
TRBJ2-2 | NA | NA | TRBV6-6 | TGTGCCAGCAGAGACCAAACGAACACCGGGGAGCTGTTTTTT | CASRDQTNTGELFF